Below are 5 T cell receptor beta chains sequenced from a single sample in a study of chemoradiotherapy in HPV16-positive cancers. Sequencing used immunoSEQ multiplex PCR; TCRdb keeps in-frame clones, though not all of them. The sample lists some 10,000 clones, 80% to 85% occurring once. The source was blood, collected from a patient who underwent chemoradiotherapy. These receptors were taken from a human donor with HPV-associated anogenital cancer.

The CDR3 DNA follows: TGTGCCAGCAGCGAAGGAGTTGCCTCCTCTGGAAACACCATATATTTT. Translation gives CASSEGVASSGNTIYF. The chain carries TRBV9 and TRBJ1-3; D is uncertain. Germline CDR1 is SGDLS and CDR2 is YYNGEE. Trimming left V 3 bases short and J 0 bases short, with 13 bases between. The CDR3 is 16 residues long.

This clone was seen just once. The V call is TRBV10-3, the J call TRBJ2-7; 10 bases are a match to TRBD1. Per the germline V gene, CDR1 is ENHRY and CDR2 is SYGVKD. V gave up 2 bases and J gave up 3 bases; unmatched junction bases: 1. This CDR3 has 14 amino acids. The CDR3 DNA reads as TGTGCCATCAGTGAGGGACAGGGGGTCTACGAGCAGTACTTC. Translation gives CAISEGQGVYEQYF.

This clone appeared a single time. V is TRBV21-1 and J is TRBJ1-1; the DNA was not used to check the table's D call, TRBD1. TRBV21-1 is a listed pseudogene. The CDR3 sequence is 14 residues long. The CDR3 coding sequence is TGTGCCAGCAGCGCCGGGACAGAAAACACTGAAGCTTTCTTT. This translates into CASSAGTENTEAFF.

The CDR3 sequence: CASSLESQSGANYGYTF. CDR3 nucleotide sequence: TGTGCCAGCAGCTTAGAGTCTCAGTCTGGAGCTAACTATGGCTACACCTTC. J is TRBJ1-2 and V is TRBV7-2, with D hard to call. V lost 1 base, J lost 0 bases, and 15 bases lay in between. CDR1 and CDR2 from the germline V gene are SGHTA and FQGNSA. The length of the CDR3 is 17 residues.

This chain uses TRBV14 with TRBJ1-2, with 7 bases that match TRBD1. The length of the CDR3 is 15 residues. J gave up 4 bases and V 1 base, and 6 bases lay outside the gene matches. Germline lookup yields CDR1 SGHDN and CDR2 FVKESK. CDR3 amino acids: CASSQVGGWAYGYTF. DNA of the CDR3: TGTGCCAGCAGCCAAGTAGGGGGCTGGGCCTATGGCTACACCTTC.